The 25 T cell receptor beta chains reported below all come from one sample, sequenced in a study of CD8 T cells in ankylosing spondylitis. Each CDR3 protein is one row after TCRdb ran MiXCR on the 5' RACE reads. Of 100,000 to 150,000 distinct CDR3 sequences in the sample, approximately 10% were seen once. Sequences were obtained from blood, either unsorted or a sorted T cell fraction (not recorded which). These receptors were collected from a female donor with ankylosing spondylitis or in good health (not recorded which).

This clonotype came up many times. This chain links TRBV7-2 with TRBJ1-1, with 8 nucleotides matching TRBD1. Germline assignment: CDR1 SGHTA and CDR2 FQGNSA. V was clipped by 5 bases and J by 4 bases; unmatched bases: 12. This CDR3 is 16 amino acids long. The CDR3 nucleotides are TGTGCCAGCAGCAACCCCCACCGGACAGGGAGCACTGAAGCTTTCTTT. Protein sequence: CASSNPHRTGSTEAFF.

This clonotype was observed a handful of times. Possible read error: a much larger clone is one base away. The chain employs TRBV12-3 or TRBV12-4 and TRBJ2-3, with D perhaps matching TRBD2 (6 bases). The CDR3 sequence is 18 residues long. The CDR3 spells CARSSRVGGYLGTDTQYF. The DNA of the CDR3 is TGTGCCCGCAGTTCCCGGGTTGGGGGGTATTTGGGCACAGATACGCAGTATTTT.

In this sample, this clonotype turned up many times. CDR3 DNA sequence: TGTGCCAGCAGCGGGACTAGCGGGGGGTTCGGGGAGCTGTTTTTT. Amino acid sequence: CASSGTSGGFGELFF. The chain combines TRBV7-2 with TRBJ2-2; TRBD2 agrees at 15 bases. Germline V CDR1 and CDR2: SGHTA, FQGNSA. The CDR3 has 15 residues. V was clipped by 5 bases and J by 7 bases; unmatched bases: 2.

This clonotype occurred a few times. V usage is TRBV29-1 and J usage is TRBJ2-7; 9 positions match TRBD1. J was trimmed by 2 bases and V by 4 bases; bases with no gene match: 6. The length of the CDR3 is 14 residues. Germline lookup yields CDR1 SQVTM and CDR2 ANQGSEA. The CDR3 DNA sequence: TGCAGCGTTGCCGGGACAGGGATTACCTACGAGCAGTACTTC. This translates into CSVAGTGITYEQYF.

This clonotype occurred many times. The chain uses TRBV4-1 and TRBJ2-7; 7 bases align to TRBD2. The V gene end was trimmed by 0 bases and the J gene end by 7 bases; junction bases not matched to a gene: 0. Germline V CDR1 and CDR2: MGHRA, YSYEKL. The CDR3 is 12 residues long. As DNA, the CDR3 is TGCGCCAGCAGCCAAGACGGGGGGGAGCAGTACTTC. Translating it yields CASSQDGGEQYF.

J is TRBJ2-1 and V is TRBV5-1; possibly TRBD2 for D (6 bases). The CDR3 runs 15 residues. V was clipped by 3 bases and J by 0 bases, with 10 bases between them. In germline, CDR1 is SGHRS, CDR2 YFSETQ. The CDR3 protein is CASSYIGSSYNEQFF. The DNA of the CDR3 is TGCGCCAGCAGCTATATCGGGAGCTCCTACAATGAGCAGTTCTTC. Full variable domain (remainder filled in from reference TRBV5-1 and TRBJ2-1): KAGVTQTPRYLIKTRGQQVTLSCSPISGHRSVSWYQQTPGQGLQFLFEYFSETQRNKGNFPGRFSGRQFSNSRSEMNVSTLELGDSALYLCASSYIGSSYNEQFFGPGTRLTVL.

On this clonotype itself: Being one base from a much bigger clone, this may be a read error. This rearrangement joins TRBV15 to TRBJ1-3, with D uncertain. Germline-derived CDR1 and CDR2 are LNHNV and YYDKDF (reference sequence). The CDR3 extends over 17 amino acids. The CDR3 spells CTTSRGKAQLGGNTIYF. In nucleotides, the CDR3 is TGTACCACCAGCAGAGGAAAGGCACAGCTCGGGGGAAACACCATATATTTT.

In regard to this clonotype: Relative to the germline gene, one junction end is altered; a read error may explain this. The chain carries TRBV3-1 and TRBJ2-3, with TRBD1 as a possible D gene (5 bases). The CDR3 contains 15 residues. Per germline, CDR1 LGHDT and CDR2 YNNKEL (reference sequence). The CDR3 nucleotides are TGTGCCAGCAGCCAAGATGGGGCGGCCACAGATGCGCAGTATTTT. Protein: CASSQDGAATDAQYF.

In its sample, this clonotype was seen many times. The chain is built from TRBV5-1 and TRBJ1-5; D is possibly TRBD1 (6 bases). V gave up 4 bases and J gave up 8 bases, with 16 bases separating them. CDR3 length equals 14 residues. Germline V gives CDR1 SGHRS, CDR2 YFSETQ. The CDR3 nucleotides read TGCGCCAGCAGCCCAACAGGGAGCCGGGAGCCCCAGCATTTT. Residues: CASSPTGSREPQHF.

The table lists this clonotype with many counts. The V gene is TRBV7-9, the J gene TRBJ2-2; D is unclear. The V gene lost 3 bases and the J gene lost 4 bases, with 6 bases spanning the gap. Germline V CDR1 and CDR2: SEHNR, FQNEAQ (reference sequence). The CDR3 consists of 13 residues. The DNA for the CDR3 is TGTGCCAGCAGCTTCCAGCCCACCGGGGAGCTGTTTTTT. Translated, it gives CASSFQPTGELFF.

This clonotype was detected ten times or more. The chain employs TRBV5-1 and TRBJ1-3; D is unclear. The CDR3 is 16 amino acids. The V and J ends lost 0 bases and 0 bases respectively, with 10 bases between them. Germline V lookup: CDR1 SGHRS, CDR2 YFSETQ. CDR3 amino acids: CASSLAGLSSGNTIYF. The DNA of the CDR3 is TGCGCCAGCAGCTTGGCCGGCTTATCCTCTGGAAACACCATATATTTT. The variable domain in full, with the rest retrieved from reference TRBV5-1 and TRBJ1-3, is KAGVTQTPRYLIKTRGQQVTLSCSPISGHRSVSWYQQTPGQGLQFLFEYFSETQRNKGNFPGRFSGRQFSNSRSEMNVSTLELGDSALYLCASSLAGLSSGNTIYFGEGSWLTVV.

On this clonotype: A much larger clone is a single base away; this may be a read error. The chain employs TRBV12-3 or TRBV12-4 and TRBJ1-2, with D perhaps matching TRBD1 (5 bases). The CDR3 contains 12 residues. The DNA of the CDR3 is TGTGCCAGCAAAGGGGCTAACTATGGCTACCCCTTC. Translating gives CASKGANYGYPF.

This clonotype was seen many times. This sequence joins TRBV4-2 and TRBJ1-3; tentative D call: TRBD1 (6 bases). The germline CDR1 and CDR2 sequences are LGHNA and YNFKEQ. This CDR3 has 16 residues. With 8 bases removed from V and 0 bases from J, the gap between germline ends came to 17 bases. The CDR3 DNA sequence: TGTGCCAGCCGCGTACTGGGGGGCCCCTCTGGAAACACCATATATTTT. Protein: CASRVLGGPSGNTIYF.

There are a few counts of this clonotype. CDR3 sequence: CASSLDPGGNSPLHF. CDR3 coding DNA: TGTGCCAGCAGCTTAGATCCAGGGGGGAATTCACCCCTCCACTTT. The chain joins TRBV13 to TRBJ1-6, with 7 bases fitting TRBD1. V was pared by 1 base and J by 7 bases, with 4 bases of the junction left unmatched. Germline V gene sequence: CDR1 PRHDT, CDR2 FYEKMQ (reference sequence). This CDR3 comprises 15 residues.

This clonotype was observed at least ten times. The chain uses TRBV27 and TRBJ1-2, with D unresolved. Deletions cut 8 bases from V and 0 bases from J, with 7 bases between. The CDR3 contains 12 residues. CDR1 is MNHEY, CDR2 SMNVEV, per germline (reference sequence). CDR3 protein: CASHSPNYGYTF. Here the CDR3 DNA reads TGTGCCAGCCATAGTCCTAACTATGGCTACACCTTC.

Many counts were recorded for this clonotype. The DNA of the CDR3 is TGTGCCAGCAAAGGCGGCCGGACCACCTACGAGCAGTACTTC. The encoded protein is CASKGGRTTYEQYF. The V call is TRBV2, the J call TRBJ2-7; D call uncertain. V lost 7 bases and J lost 2, with 15 bases in between. The CDR3 sequence is 14 residues long. CDR1 is SNHLY, CDR2 FYNNEI, per germline.

This clonotype has only a few counts. V and J are TRBV7-2 and TRBJ2-1; 7 bases align to TRBD2. The CDR3 totals 15 residues. J gave up 2 bases and V 5 bases, and 6 bases lay outside the gene matches. The germline V gene has CDR1 SGHTA and CDR2 FQGNSA. The CDR3 DNA sequence: TGTGCCAGCAGCCCGACTAGCATACCCTACAATGAGCAGTTCTTC. Protein sequence: CASSPTSIPYNEQFF.

This clonotype was counted a few times. A read error may explain this, as a much larger clone is one base away. This chain uses TRBV20-1 with TRBJ1-2; TRBD1 aligns across 7 bases. The V gene's germline CDR1 is DFQATT and CDR2 SNEGSKA (reference sequence). The CDR3 is made up of 13 amino acids. The CDR3 is CSAPGQVRYGYPF. In DNA form, the CDR3 reads TGCAGTGCCCCTGGACAGGTTCGGTATGGCTACCCCTTC.

This clonotype occurred many times. The V and J genes are TRBV18 and TRBJ2-3; 9 bases match TRBD1. Germline-derived CDR1 and CDR2 are KGHSH and LQKENI. The CDR3 consists of 16 residues. V gave up 1 base and J gave up 4 bases; unmatched junction bases: 6. CDR3 nucleotides: TGTGCCAGCTCACCACTGGGGACAGGGATCGCAGATACGCAGTATTTT. This sequence encodes CASSPLGTGIADTQYF.

This chain uses TRBV30 with TRBJ2-2; 8 bases align to TRBD1. J lost 9 bases, V lost 5 bases, and 2 bases had no gene match. The germline gives CDR1 GTSNPN, CDR2 SVGIG (reference sequence). The CDR3 covers 11 residues. CDR3 residues: CAWGTGRELFF. The CDR3 DNA reads TGTGCCTGGGGGACAGGCCGGGAGCTGTTTTTT.

This clonotype was seen ten or more times. The CDR3 nucleotides are TGCGCCAGCAGCCAAGAAGGGACAGCATACAATGAGCAGTTCTTC. This gives the protein CASSQEGTAYNEQFF. The J gene is TRBJ2-1, the V gene TRBV4-1; 7 nucleotides match TRBD1. The CDR3 extends over 15 amino acids. Germline CDR1 reads MGHRA; CDR2 reads YSYEKL. Germline trimming cut 0 bases from V and 4 bases from J; bases unmatched to any gene: 3.

This clonotype was observed at least ten times. The rearrangement uses TRBV20-1 and TRBJ2-1; weak D call: TRBD1 (6 bases). The CDR3 is made up of 12 amino acids. In germline, CDR1 is DFQATT, CDR2 SNEGSKA (reference sequence). The V end lost 6 bases, the J end lost 4 bases, and 10 bases lay between the germline ends. The CDR3 coding sequence is TGCAGTGCCGCCGGACAGTACAATGAGCAGTTCTTC. Its protein is CSAAGQYNEQFF.

This clonotype was picked up a small number of times. The chain uses TRBV5-6 and TRBJ2-3, with 8 positions matching TRBD1. J lost 3 bases, V lost 5 bases, and 8 bases had no gene match. The CDR3 sequence is 15 residues long. Per germline, CDR1 SGHDT and CDR2 YYEEEE. CDR3 loop: CASSFGQGVTDTQYF. CDR3 nucleotide sequence: TGTGCCAGCAGTTTCGGACAGGGAGTAACAGATACGCAGTATTTT.

For this clonotype: Given a much more abundant clone one base away, this may be a read error. This chain joins TRBV10-3 and TRBJ2-7; 9 bases line up with TRBD2. This CDR3 is built from 14 residues. Germline lookup yields CDR1 ENHRY and CDR2 SYGVKD. V lost 6 bases, J lost 3 bases, and 6 bases stayed unmatched. The CDR3 DNA sequence: TGTGCCATCAGCGGACTAGCGCGAGGCTACGAGCAGTACTTC. Protein product: CAISGLARGYEQYF.

In the case of this clonotype: Just one base apart from a much larger clone, this may be a read error. The chain is built from TRBV20-1 and TRBJ2-7, with 11 positions matching TRBD2. Germline V gene lookup returns CDR1 DFQATT and CDR2 SNEGSKA (reference sequence). The length of the CDR3 is 15 residues. The CDR3 region has the DNA TGCTGTGCTAGACCGACTAGCGGGAATTCTTACGAGCAGTACTTC. Translation gives CCARPTSGNSYEQYF.